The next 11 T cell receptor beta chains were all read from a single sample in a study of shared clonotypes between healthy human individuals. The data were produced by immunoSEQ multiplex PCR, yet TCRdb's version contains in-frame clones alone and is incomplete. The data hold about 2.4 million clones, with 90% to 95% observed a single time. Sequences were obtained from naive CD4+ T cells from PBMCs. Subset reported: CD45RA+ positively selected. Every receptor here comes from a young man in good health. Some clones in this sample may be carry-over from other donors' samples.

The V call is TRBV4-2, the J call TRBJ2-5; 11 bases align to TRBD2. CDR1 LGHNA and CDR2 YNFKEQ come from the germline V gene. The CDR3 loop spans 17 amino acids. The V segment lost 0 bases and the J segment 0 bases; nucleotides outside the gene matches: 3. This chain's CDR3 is CASSQDGTSGNQETQYF. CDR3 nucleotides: TGTGCCAGCAGCCAAGACGGGACTAGCGGAAACCAAGAGACCCAGTACTTC.

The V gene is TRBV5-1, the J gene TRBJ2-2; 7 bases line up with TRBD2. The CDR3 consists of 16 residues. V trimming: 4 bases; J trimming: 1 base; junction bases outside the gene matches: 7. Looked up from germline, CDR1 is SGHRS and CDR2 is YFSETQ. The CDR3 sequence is CASSLTASGNTGELFF. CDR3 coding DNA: TGCGCCAGCAGCCTGACGGCTAGCGGGAACACCGGGGAGCTGTTTTTT.

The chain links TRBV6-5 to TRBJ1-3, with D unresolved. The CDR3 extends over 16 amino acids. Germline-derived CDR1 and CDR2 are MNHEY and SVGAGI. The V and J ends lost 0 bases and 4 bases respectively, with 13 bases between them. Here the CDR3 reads CASSYSIVGAGNTIYF. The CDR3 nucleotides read TGTGCCAGCAGTTACTCGATTGTAGGTGCCGGAAACACCATATATTTT.

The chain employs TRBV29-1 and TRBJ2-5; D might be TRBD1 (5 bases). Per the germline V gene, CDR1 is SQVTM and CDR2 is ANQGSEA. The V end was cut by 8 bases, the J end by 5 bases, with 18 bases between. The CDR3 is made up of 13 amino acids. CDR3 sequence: CSLTLRGFETQYF. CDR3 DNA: TGCAGCTTGACGCTAAGGGGATTCGAGACCCAGTACTTC.

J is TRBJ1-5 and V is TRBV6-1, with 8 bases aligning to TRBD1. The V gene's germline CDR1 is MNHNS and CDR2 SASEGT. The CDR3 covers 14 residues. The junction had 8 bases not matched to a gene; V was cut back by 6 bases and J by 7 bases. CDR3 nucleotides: TGTGCCAGCAGCCCGACAGGGGTAGGCCAGCCCCAGCATTTT. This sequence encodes CASSPTGVGQPQHF.

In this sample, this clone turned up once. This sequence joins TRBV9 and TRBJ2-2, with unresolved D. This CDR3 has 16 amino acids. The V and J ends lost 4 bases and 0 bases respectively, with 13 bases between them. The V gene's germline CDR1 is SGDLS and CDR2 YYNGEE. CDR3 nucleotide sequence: TGTGCCAGCAGCCTTCGGACGGAAACGAACACCGGGGAGCTGTTTTTT. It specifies CASSLRTETNTGELFF.

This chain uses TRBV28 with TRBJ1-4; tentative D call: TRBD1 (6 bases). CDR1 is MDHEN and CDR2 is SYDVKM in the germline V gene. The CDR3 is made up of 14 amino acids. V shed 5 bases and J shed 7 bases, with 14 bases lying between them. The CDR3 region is CASSQPGGVEKLFF. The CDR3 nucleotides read TGTGCCAGCAGTCAACCGGGGGGCGTTGAAAAACTGTTTTTT. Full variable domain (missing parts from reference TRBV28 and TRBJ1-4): DVKVTQSSRYLVKRTGEKVFLECVQDMDHENMFWYRQDPGLGLRLIYFSYDVKMKEKGDIPEGYSVSREKKERFSLILESASTNQTSMYLCASSQPGGVEKLFFGSGTQLSVL.

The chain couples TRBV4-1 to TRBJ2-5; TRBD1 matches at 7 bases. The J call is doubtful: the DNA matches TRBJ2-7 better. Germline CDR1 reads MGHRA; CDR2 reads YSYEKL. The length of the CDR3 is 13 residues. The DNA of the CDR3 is TGCGCCAGCAGCCCTGGACAGGTCTACGAGCAGTACTTC. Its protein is CASSPGQVYEQYF.

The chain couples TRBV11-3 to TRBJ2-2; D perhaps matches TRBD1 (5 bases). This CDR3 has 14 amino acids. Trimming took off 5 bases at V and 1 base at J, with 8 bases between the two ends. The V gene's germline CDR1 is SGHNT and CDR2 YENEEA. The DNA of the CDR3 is TGTGCCAGCAGCCAAGGACAGAACACCGGGGAGCTGTTTTTT. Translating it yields CASSQGQNTGELFF.

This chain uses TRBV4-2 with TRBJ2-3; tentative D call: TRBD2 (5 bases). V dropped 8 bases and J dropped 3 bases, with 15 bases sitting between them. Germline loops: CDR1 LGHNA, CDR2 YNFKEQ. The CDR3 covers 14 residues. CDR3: CASQPGRSTDTQYF. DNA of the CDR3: TGTGCCAGCCAACCGGGGAGAAGTACAGATACGCAGTATTTT.

The CDR3 nucleotides read TGTGCCAGCTTAGCCTCAGAGAACACCGGGGAGCTGTTTTTT. Its translation: CASLASENTGELFF. J is TRBJ2-2 and V is TRBV18; D is uncertain. This CDR3 contains 14 residues. Germline CDR1 reads KGHSH; CDR2 reads LQKENI. Deletions cut 7 bases from V and 1 base from J, with 10 bases between.